This T cell receptor (beta chain) came from a study of CD8+ T cells in alopecia areata. Overall study context: Tofacitinib treatment spanned 6 to 18 months, with 6 months off drug afterward.

Study outcomes and limitations: The study also sequences resident alphabeta T cells of normal skin in scalp samples. On tofacitinib, scalp and blood still held many of the expanded lesional clones.

As to treatment: oral pan-JAK inhibitor, 5-10 mg twice daily. Lesional scalp punch biopsies and peripheral blood were collected from alopecia areata patients. The sequencing template was cDNA reverse transcribed from extracted RNA. TCRdb's copy holds only in-frame clones and misses some; the assay was immunoSEQ multiplex PCR. Of 100,000 to 150,000 clones detected, around 63% appear once; the ten largest clones hold around 6%. Note on this clone: Its antigen remains unidentified.

Trimming took 4 bases from V and 13 from J, leaving 16 bases between them. There are 11 residues in the CDR3. Germline assignment: CDR1 GTSNPN and CDR2 SVGIG (reference sequence). The material sequenced was CD4+ T cells sorted from blood, taken at week 4, from a patient treated with tofacitinib. The clonotype originates from a human donor with alopecia areata. The chain recombines TRBV30 with TRBJ1-2; D might be TRBD1 (5 bases). For the CDR3, the DNA is TGTGCCTGGATTATTGGAAGGGGCCCCACCTTC. Its translation is CAWIIGRGPTF.